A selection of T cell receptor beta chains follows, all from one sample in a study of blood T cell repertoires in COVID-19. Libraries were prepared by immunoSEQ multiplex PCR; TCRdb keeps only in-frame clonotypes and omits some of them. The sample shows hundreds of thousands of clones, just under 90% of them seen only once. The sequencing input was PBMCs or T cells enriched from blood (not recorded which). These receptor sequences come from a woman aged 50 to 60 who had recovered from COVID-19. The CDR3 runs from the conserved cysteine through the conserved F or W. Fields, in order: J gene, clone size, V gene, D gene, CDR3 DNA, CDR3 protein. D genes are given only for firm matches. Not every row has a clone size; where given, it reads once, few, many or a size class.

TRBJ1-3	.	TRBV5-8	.	TGTGCCAGCAGTTCCGACAGCAGAAACACCATATATTTT	CASSSDSRNTIYF
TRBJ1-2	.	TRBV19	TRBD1	TGTGCCAGTAGTATAGACCAGGGGGCGGGCTACACCTTC	CASSIDQGAGYTF
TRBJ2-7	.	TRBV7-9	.	TGTGCCAGCAGCTTAGTGGGCGAGTCCTACGAGCAGTACTTC	CASSLVGESYEQYF
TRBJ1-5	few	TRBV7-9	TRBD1	TGTGCCAGCAGCCCCTATGCAGGGGGCCGGGGGATTAATCAGCCCCAGCATTTT	CASSPYAGGRGINQPQHF
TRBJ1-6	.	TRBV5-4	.	TGTGCCAGCAGCATCCAGGTCAACGGCGGGAATTCACCCCTCCACTTT	CASSIQVNGGNSPLHF
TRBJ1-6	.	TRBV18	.	TGTGCCAGCTCACCCCCGGGGGGAGCAAATTCACCCCTCCACTTT	CASSPPGGANSPLHF
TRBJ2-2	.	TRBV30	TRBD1	TGTGCCTGGGGACAGGGGTCCGGGGAGCTGTTTTTT	CAWGQGSGELFF
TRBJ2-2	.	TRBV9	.	TGTGCCAGCAGCGTAGCAGCCAGCGGGAACACCGGGGAGCTGTTTTTT	CASSVAASGNTGELFF
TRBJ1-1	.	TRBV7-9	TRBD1	TGTGCCAGCAGCCGCGGACAGGGGTGGGACACTGAAGCTTTCTTT	CASSRGQGWDTEAFF
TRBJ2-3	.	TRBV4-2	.	TGTGCCAGCAGCCAAGAGTCTAGCCGGGCAGATACGCAGTATTTT	CASSQESSRADTQYF
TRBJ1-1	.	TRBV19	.	TGTGCCAGTAGTATGGGTCGATTCGGGAGACCGAACACTGAAGCTTTCTTT	CASSMGRFGRPNTEAFF
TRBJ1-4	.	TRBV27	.	TGTGCCAGCAGGTCAGTTGGCGAAAAACTGTTTTTT	CASRSVGEKLFF
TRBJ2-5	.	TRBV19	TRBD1	TGTGCCAGTAGTTTAGGCCGGGACAGGGTTTCGGAGACCCAGTACTTC	CASSLGRDRVSETQYF
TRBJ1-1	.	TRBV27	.	TGTGCCAGCAGTTTAGAGGGCCGGATGAACACTGAAGCTTTCTTT	CASSLEGRMNTEAFF
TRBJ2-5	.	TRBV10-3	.	TGTGCCATCGCAGGACTCGAAGAGACCCAGTACTTC	CAIAGLEETQYF
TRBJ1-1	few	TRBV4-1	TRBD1	TGCGCCAGCAGCCGAAGTCCTCTACAGGGGGGGGTCACTGAAGCTTTCTTT	CASSRSPLQGGVTEAFF
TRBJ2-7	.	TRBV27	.	TGTGCCAGCAGTTTAGCGGGTACGTGGGGATACGAGCAGTACTTC	CASSLAGTWGYEQYF
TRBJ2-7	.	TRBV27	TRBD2	TGTGCCAGCAGTCTAGCGGGCGAGCAGTACTTC	CASSLAGEQYF
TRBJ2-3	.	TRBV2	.	TGTGCCAGCGGGTACCGGGCCGCGGGTTCAGATACGCAGTATTTT	CASGYRAAGSDTQYF
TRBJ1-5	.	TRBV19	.	TGTGCCAGTAATCAGGGAACGGGCAATCAGCCCCAGCATTTT	CASNQGTGNQPQHF
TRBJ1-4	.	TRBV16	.	TGTGCCAGCAGCCTCCAGAGTCAGGGGAGCGAAAAACTGTTTTTT	CASSLQSQGSEKLFF
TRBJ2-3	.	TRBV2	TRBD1	TGTGCCAGCAGGGACGGACAGGTCAACACAGATACGCAGTATTTT	CASRDGQVNTDTQYF
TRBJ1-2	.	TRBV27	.	TGTGCCAGCAGAACCCTAAACCAGGGGAACTATGGCTACACCTTC	CASRTLNQGNYGYTF
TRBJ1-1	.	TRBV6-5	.	TGTGCCAGCTACAAGGAGGTGAGGGCTTTCTTT	CASYKEVRAFF
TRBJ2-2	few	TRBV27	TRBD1	TGTGCCAGCAGGCGGACAGGGGGAACCGGGGAGCTGTTTTTT	CASRRTGGTGELFF
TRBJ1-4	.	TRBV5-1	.	TGCGCCAGCAGCTTGGCACCCCGAGGGACTAATGAAAAACTGTTTTTT	CASSLAPRGTNEKLFF
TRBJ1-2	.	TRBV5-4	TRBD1	TGTGCCAGCAGTAAGGGACAGGAGAACTATGGCTACACCTTC	CASSKGQENYGYTF
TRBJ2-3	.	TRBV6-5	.	TGTGCCAGCAGTCTAGGGGTGGATACGCAGTATTTT	CASSLGVDTQYF
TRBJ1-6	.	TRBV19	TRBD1	TGTGCCAGTAGCGGACAGGGCGGGAATTCACCCCTCCACTTT	CASSGQGGNSPLHF
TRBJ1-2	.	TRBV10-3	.	TGTGCCATCACACCTGACCAGGGCCCTAACTATGGCTACACCTTC	CAITPDQGPNYGYTF
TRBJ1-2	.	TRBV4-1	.	TGCGCCAGCAGCCTCGACAGAACTCAGTACTATGGCTACACCTTC	CASSLDRTQYYGYTF
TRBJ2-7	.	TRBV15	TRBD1	TGTGCCACCAGCTTAGACAGGGGTACCTACGAGCAGTACTTC	CATSLDRGTYEQYF
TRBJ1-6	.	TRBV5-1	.	TGCGCCGCCCGACAGAAGTCCTATAATTCACCCCTCCACTTT	CAARQKSYNSPLHF
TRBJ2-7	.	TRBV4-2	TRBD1	TGTGCCAGCAGCCCGGGACAGGGCGCCTACGAGCAGTACTTC	CASSPGQGAYEQYF
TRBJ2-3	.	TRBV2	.	TGTGCCAGCAGTGAGACGGGGGGCAAGGGTACGCAGTATTTT	CASSETGGKGTQYF
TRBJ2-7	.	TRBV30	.	TGTGCCTGGAGGACACAGGACTACTTC	CAWRTQDYF
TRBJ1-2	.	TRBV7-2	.	TGTGCCAGCAGCAACCGGGAGGGGGGCTATGGCTACACCTTC	CASSNREGGYGYTF
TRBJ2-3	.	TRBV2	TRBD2	TGTGCCAGCTATTCGAGCGGGGAACCCACAGATACGCAGTATTTT	CASYSSGEPTDTQYF
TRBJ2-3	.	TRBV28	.	TGTGCCAGCAGTTTACGAGGGTCTGGCACAGATACGCAGTATTTT	CASSLRGSGTDTQYF
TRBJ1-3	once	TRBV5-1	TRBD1	TGCGCCAGCAGCCCGGCCGGGACAGATAACACCATATATTTT	CASSPAGTDNTIYF
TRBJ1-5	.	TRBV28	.	TGTGCCAGCAGTTTTTCAGGGGCTATCTTCCAGCCCCAGCATTTT	CASSFSGAIFQPQHF
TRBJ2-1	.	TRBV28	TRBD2	TGTGCCAGCAGCTCGGGGGGGGCCGGACACAATGAGCAGTTCTTC	CASSSGGAGHNEQFF
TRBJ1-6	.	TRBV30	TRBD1	TGTGCCTGGAGCTTCTACCGGGACAGGGGTAATTCACCCCTCCACTTT	CAWSFYRDRGNSPLHF
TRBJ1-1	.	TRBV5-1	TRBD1	TGCGCCAGCAGCTTGGGAGGGGGACAGGGGGCTGAAGCTTTCTTT	CASSLGGGQGAEAFF
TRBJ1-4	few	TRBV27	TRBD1	TGTGCCAGCAGTTCGACAGGGTACAATGAAAAACTGTTTTTT	CASSSTGYNEKLFF
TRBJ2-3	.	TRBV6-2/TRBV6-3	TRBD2	TGTGCCAGCAGTTCAGGACTAGCGGGGGGACGCGGTACGCAGTATTTT	CASSSGLAGGRGTQYF
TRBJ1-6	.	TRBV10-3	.	TGTGCCATCAGTGAAAGGGGGACCAGGGATTTGGCATCACCCCTCCACTTT	CAISERGTRDLASPLHF